These 13 T cell receptor beta chains came from one sample sequenced in a study of blood T cell repertoires in COVID-19 (dated by TCRdb to the early 2020s). The receptor library was made with the immunoSEQ multiplex PCR assay. In its TCRdb copy, this immuneACCESS table keeps in-frame sequences only and misses some clones. Where compared with another copy, unresolved V genes explain less than half of these, and the others have no known cause. The sample includes more than 150,000 clones, with approximately 85% observed a single time. The ten largest account for approximately 9.8% of the sample. The sequencing sample was made of peripheral blood. The receptors were gathered from an elderly woman with acute or convalescent COVID-19.

The chain employs TRBV7-9 and TRBJ2-7, with D uncertain. Germline values: CDR1 SEHNR, CDR2 FQNEAQ (reference sequence). V shed 3 bases and J shed 2 bases, with 11 bases lying between them. This CDR3 has 14 amino acids. CDR3 DNA sequence: TGTGCCAGCAGCTTCCCCAGGAATGCCTACGAGCAGTACTTC. Translation gives CASSFPRNAYEQYF.

This chain joins TRBV9 and TRBJ2-2; D remains unclear. Germline V gives CDR1 SGDLS, CDR2 YYNGEE. V lost 4 bases, J lost 2 bases, and 12 bases lay in between. This CDR3 region has 15 residues. CDR3 nucleotide sequence: TGTGCCAGCAGCCATTACATTCGAAACACCGGGGAGCTGTTTTTT. This translates into CASSHYIRNTGELFF.

The V gene is TRBV10-3, the J gene TRBJ2-3; 7 bases match TRBD2. After removal of 9 bases from V and 4 bases from J, the junction contained 7 bases not matched to a gene. The CDR3 runs 13 residues. The germline CDR1 and CDR2 sequences are ENHRY and SYGVKD. The CDR3 loop reads CAISPAGADTQYF. The CDR3 DNA is TGTGCCATATCCCCCGCGGGGGCAGATACGCAGTATTTT.

The rearrangement links TRBV14 to TRBJ2-5, with 9 nucleotides matching TRBD2. The CDR3 totals 19 residues. J was trimmed by 0 bases and V by 0 bases; bases with no gene match: 11. Germline CDR1 and CDR2: SGHDN and FVKESK. This CDR3 reads CASSQDFRLAGRYQETQYF. CDR3 in DNA: TGTGCCAGCAGCCAAGATTTCCGGCTAGCGGGACGCTACCAAGAGACCCAGTACTTC.

This chain links TRBV24-1 with TRBJ2-1, with 8 nucleotides matching TRBD2. V shed 9 bases, J shed 0 bases, and the junction held 9 bases outside the gene matches. CDR3 length equals 16 residues. Germline V gene lookup returns CDR1 KGHDR and CDR2 SFDVKD. In DNA, the CDR3 is TGTGCCACCCCCCCAGCGGGAGCAAGCTCCTACAATGAGCAGTTCTTC. This gives the protein CATPPAGASSYNEQFF.

This chain uses TRBV25-1 with TRBJ2-1; 9 positions agree with TRBD1. Germline CDR1 and CDR2: MGHDK and SYGVNS. There are 14 residues in the CDR3. The V and J ends lost 8 bases and 2 bases, in that order; junction bases with no gene match: 4. The CDR3 sequence: CASSRDRAYNEQFF. The CDR3 bases are TGTGCCAGCTCCCGGGACAGGGCCTACAATGAGCAGTTCTTC.

The gene calls are TRBV7-2 and TRBJ2-3; D is unresolved. This CDR3 comprises 15 residues. V was trimmed by 5 bases and J by 1 base, leaving 13 bases between them. Germline V gene sequence: CDR1 SGHTA, CDR2 FQGNSA. CDR3: CASSPSLARTDTQYF. CDR3 nucleotide sequence: TGTGCCAGCAGCCCCAGTTTGGCTCGCACAGATACGCAGTATTTT.

The chain has TRBV3-1 (or the pseudogene TRBV3-2) and TRBJ2-5; TRBD2 matches at 10 bases. Unmatched junction bases numbered 5, after V lost 5 bases and J lost 5 bases. The CDR3 is 14 residues long. Germline values: CDR1 LGHDT, CDR2 YNNKEL (reference sequence). CDR3 region: CASSELAGRETQYF. CDR3 in DNA: TGTGCCAGCAGCGAACTAGCGGGGAGGGAGACCCAGTACTTC.

Here the CDR3 reads CASIGLRGNTEAFF. CDR3 sequence (DNA): TGTGCCAGTATCGGGCTTAGGGGGAACACTGAAGCTTTCTTT. J is TRBJ1-1 and V is TRBV6-5; tentatively, D is TRBD1 (5 bases). The length of the CDR3 is 14 residues. Trimming stripped 9 bases from V and 1 base from J, with 15 bases between. Germline CDR1 and CDR2: MNHEY and SVGAGI.

V is TRBV7-9 and J is TRBJ1-4; TRBD1 agrees at 11 bases. V gave up 3 bases and J gave up 8 bases; unmatched junction bases: 2. The CDR3 consists of 14 residues. Germline CDR1 reads SEHNR; CDR2 reads FQNEAQ (reference sequence). The CDR3 loop reads CASSLGQGDEKLFF. In nucleotides, the CDR3 is TGTGCCAGCAGCTTGGGACAGGGGGACGAAAAACTGTTTTTT.

V and J are TRBV2 and TRBJ1-1, with 7 bases lining up with TRBD1. Per germline, CDR1 SNHLY and CDR2 FYNNEI. V dropped 6 bases and J dropped 6; count of bases not matched to a gene: 10. The CDR3 consists of 14 residues. The CDR3 region is CASRQGTRGSEAFF. CDR3 DNA: TGTGCCAGCAGACAGGGGACCAGGGGGTCTGAAGCTTTCTTT. Combining the CDR3 with reference TRBV2 and TRBJ1-1 gives the whole variable domain EPEVTQTPSHQVTQMGQEVILRCVPISNHLYFYWYRQILGQKVEFLVSFYNNEISEKSEIFDDQFSVERPDGSNFTLKIRSTKLEDSAMYFCASRQGTRGSEAFFGQGTRLTVV.

CDR3: CASSLGQGAVEQYF. CDR3 DNA: TGTGCCAGCAGTCTAGGACAGGGGGCGGTGGAGCAGTACTTC. J is TRBJ2-7 and V is TRBV28; TRBD1 matches 11 bases. The CDR3 length is 14 residues. V shed 5 bases, J shed 7 bases, and the junction held 7 bases outside the gene matches. The germline gives CDR1 MDHEN, CDR2 SYDVKM.

This clone was recorded once. This chain connects TRBV2 to TRBJ1-5; perhaps TRBD1 as D (6 bases). V was shortened by 7 bases and J by 2 bases, with 12 bases between the two germline ends. Germline CDR1 is SNHLY and CDR2 is FYNNEI. The length of the CDR3 is 14 residues. The DNA of the CDR3 is TGTGCCAGCACCTCCTCAGGGGGCAATCAGCCCCAGCATTTT. Translated, it gives CASTSSGGNQPQHF.